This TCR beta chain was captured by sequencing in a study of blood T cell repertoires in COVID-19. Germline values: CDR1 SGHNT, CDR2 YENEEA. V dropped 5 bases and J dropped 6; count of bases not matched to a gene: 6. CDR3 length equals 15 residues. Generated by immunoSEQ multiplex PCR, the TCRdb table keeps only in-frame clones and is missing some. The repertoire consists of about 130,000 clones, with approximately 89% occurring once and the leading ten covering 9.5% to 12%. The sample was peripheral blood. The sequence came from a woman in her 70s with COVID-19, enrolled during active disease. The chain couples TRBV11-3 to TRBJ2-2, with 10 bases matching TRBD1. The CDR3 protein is CASSPGTGAAGELFF. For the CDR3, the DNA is TGTGCCAGCAGCCCCGGGACAGGGGCAGCCGGGGAGCTGTTTTTT.